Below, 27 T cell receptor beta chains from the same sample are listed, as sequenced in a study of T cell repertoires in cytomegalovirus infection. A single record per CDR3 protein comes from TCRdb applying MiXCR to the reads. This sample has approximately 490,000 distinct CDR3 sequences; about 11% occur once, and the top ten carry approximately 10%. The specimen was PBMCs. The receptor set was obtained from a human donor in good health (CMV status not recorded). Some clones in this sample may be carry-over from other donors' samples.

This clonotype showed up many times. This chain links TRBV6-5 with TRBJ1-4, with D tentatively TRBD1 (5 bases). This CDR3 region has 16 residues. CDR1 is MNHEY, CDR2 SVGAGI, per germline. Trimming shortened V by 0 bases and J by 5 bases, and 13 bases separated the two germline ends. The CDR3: CASSYSPGTGNEKLFF. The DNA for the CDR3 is TGTGCCAGCAGTTACTCTCCCGGGACGGGGAATGAAAAACTGTTTTTT.

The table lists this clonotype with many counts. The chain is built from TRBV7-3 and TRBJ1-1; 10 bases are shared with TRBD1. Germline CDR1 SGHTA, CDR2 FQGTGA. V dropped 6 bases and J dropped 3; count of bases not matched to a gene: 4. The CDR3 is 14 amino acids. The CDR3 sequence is CASRSGTGDTEAFF. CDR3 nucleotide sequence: TGTGCCAGCAGATCCGGGACAGGGGACACTGAAGCTTTCTTT.

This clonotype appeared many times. CDR3 protein: CALTDRGRVDTQYF. CDR3 nucleotides: TGTGCCCTTACCGACAGGGGCCGCGTGGATACGCAGTATTTT. This sequence joins TRBV5-4 and TRBJ2-3; 8 nucleotides match TRBD1. In germline, CDR1 is SGHNT, CDR2 YYREEE (reference sequence). V dropped 10 bases and J dropped 6; count of bases not matched to a gene: 13. This CDR3 is 14 amino acids long.

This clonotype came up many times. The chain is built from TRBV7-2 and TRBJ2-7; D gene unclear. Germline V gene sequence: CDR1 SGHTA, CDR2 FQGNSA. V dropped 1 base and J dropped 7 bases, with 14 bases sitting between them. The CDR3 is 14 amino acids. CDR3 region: CASSLEGLRGEQYF. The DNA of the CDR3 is TGTGCCAGCAGCTTAGAAGGGCTACGTGGGGAGCAGTACTTC. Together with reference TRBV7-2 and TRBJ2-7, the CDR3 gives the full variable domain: GAGVSQSPSNKVTEKGKDVELRCDPISGHTALYWYRQSLGQGLEFLIYFQGNSAPDKSGLPSDRFSAERTGGSVSTLTIQRTQQEDSAVYLCASSLEGLRGEQYFGPGTRLTVT.

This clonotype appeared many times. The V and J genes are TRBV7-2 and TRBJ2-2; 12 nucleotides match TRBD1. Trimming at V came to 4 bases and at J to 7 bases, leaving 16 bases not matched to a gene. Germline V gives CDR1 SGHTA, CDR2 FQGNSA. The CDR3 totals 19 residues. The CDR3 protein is CASSSIPSPGQGAYGELFF. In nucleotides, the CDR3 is TGTGCCAGCAGCTCCATACCATCCCCGGGACAGGGGGCTTACGGGGAGCTGTTTTTT.

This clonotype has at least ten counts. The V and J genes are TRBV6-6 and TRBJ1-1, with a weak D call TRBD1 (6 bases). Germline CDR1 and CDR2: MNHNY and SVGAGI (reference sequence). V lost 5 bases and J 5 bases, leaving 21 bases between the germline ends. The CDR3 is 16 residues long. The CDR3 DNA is TGTGCCAGCAGTGCATTCGGGGCAGGGGCCAGGACTGAAGCTTTCTTT. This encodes CASSAFGAGARTEAFF.

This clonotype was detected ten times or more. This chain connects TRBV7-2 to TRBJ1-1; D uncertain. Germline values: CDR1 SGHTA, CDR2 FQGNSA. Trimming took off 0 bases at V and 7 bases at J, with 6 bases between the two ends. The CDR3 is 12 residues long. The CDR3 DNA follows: TGTGCCAGCAGCTTAGCGAGGGATGAAGCTTTCTTT. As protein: CASSLARDEAFF. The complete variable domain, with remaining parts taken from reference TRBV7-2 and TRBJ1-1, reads GAGVSQSPSNKVTEKGKDVELRCDPISGHTALYWYRQSLGQGLEFLIYFQGNSAPDKSGLPSDRFSAERTGGSVSTLTIQRTQQEDSAVYLCASSLARDEAFFGQGTRLTVV.

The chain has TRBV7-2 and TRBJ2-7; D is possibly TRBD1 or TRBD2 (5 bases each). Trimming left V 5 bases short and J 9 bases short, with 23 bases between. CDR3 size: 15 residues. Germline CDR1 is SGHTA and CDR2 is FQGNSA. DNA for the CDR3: TGTGCCAGCAGCCCCCGGGGCCGGGGAGCTCACGGGCAGTACTTC. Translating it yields CASSPRGRGAHGQYF.

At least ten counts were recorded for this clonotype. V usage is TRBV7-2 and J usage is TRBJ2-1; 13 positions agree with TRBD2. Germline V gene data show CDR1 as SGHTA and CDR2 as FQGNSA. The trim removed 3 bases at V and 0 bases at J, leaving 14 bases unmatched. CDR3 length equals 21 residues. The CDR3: CASSLSPGTSGTIFSYNEQFF. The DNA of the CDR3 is TGTGCCAGCAGCTTGTCCCCCGGGACTAGCGGGACCATCTTCTCCTACAATGAGCAGTTCTTC.

The CDR3 DNA follows: TGCGCCAGCAGCTTAAGGGGGGAACAGCCCCAGCATTTT. It translates to CASSLRGEQPQHF. The chain has TRBV5-1 and TRBJ1-5, with D maybe TRBD1 (6 bases). The CDR3 has 13 amino acids. Germline CDR1 SGHRS, CDR2 YFSETQ. Trimming pared 2 bases from V and 7 bases from J, leaving 10 bases between.

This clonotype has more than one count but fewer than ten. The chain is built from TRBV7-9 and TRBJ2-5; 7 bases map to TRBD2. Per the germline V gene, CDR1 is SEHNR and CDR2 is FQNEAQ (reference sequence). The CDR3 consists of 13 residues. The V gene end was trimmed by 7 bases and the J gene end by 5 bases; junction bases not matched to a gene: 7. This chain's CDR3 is CASNRGVVETQYF. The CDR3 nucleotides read TGTGCCAGCAACCGGGGGGTCGTGGAGACCCAGTACTTC.

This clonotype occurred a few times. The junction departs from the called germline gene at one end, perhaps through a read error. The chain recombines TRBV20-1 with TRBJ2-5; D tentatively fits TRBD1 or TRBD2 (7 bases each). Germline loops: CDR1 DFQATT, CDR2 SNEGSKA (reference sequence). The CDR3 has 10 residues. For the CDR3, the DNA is TGCAGTGCCAGACAGGGAGGGGGGAACTTC. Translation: CSARQGGGNF.

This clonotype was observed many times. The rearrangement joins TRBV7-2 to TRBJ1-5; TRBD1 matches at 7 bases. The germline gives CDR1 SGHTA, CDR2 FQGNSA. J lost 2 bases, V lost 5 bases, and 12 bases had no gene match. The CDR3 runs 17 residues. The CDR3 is CASSPPQGGDGNQPQHF. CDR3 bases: TGTGCCAGCAGCCCTCCTCAGGGGGGGGACGGCAATCAGCCCCAGCATTTT.

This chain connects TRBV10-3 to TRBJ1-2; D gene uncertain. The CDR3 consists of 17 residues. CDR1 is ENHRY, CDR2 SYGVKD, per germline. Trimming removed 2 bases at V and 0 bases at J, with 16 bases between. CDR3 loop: CAISEDLYSGANYGYTF. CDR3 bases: TGTGCCATCAGTGAGGACCTATACAGTGGAGCTAACTATGGCTACACCTTC.

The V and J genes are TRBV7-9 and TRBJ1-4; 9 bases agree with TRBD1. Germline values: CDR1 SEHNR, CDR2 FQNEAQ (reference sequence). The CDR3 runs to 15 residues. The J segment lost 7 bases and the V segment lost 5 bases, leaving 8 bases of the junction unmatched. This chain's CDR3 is CASSPGTGLTEKLFF. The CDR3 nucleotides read TGTGCCAGCAGCCCGGGGACAGGGCTAACTGAAAAACTGTTTTTT.

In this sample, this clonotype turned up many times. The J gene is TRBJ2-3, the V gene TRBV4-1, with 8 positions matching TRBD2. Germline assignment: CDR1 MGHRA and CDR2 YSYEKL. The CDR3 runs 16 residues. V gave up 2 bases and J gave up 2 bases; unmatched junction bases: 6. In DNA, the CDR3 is TGCGCCAGCAGCCAACTAACTAGCGGATTCACAGATACGCAGTATTTT. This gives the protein CASSQLTSGFTDTQYF.

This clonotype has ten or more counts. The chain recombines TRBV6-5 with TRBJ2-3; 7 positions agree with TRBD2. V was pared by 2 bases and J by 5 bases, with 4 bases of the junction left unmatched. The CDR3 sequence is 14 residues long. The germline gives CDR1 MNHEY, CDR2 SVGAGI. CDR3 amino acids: CASSYGLVKDTQYF. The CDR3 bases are TGTGCCAGCAGTTACGGACTAGTTAAAGATACGCAGTATTTT.

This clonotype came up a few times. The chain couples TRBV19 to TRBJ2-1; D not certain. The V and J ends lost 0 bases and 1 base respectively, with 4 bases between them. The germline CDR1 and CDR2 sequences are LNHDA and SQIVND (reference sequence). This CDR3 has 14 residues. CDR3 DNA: TGTGCCAGTAGTATAGAGGGTTCCTACAATGAGCAGTTCTTC. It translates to CASSIEGSYNEQFF.

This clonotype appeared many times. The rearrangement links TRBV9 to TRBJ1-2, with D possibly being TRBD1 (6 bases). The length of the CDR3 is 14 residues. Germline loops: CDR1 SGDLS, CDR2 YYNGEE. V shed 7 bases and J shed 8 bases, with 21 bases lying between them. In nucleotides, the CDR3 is TGTGCCAGCCTCCGCGCAGGGGTTTTAGGAGGCTACACCTTC. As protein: CASLRAGVLGGYTF.

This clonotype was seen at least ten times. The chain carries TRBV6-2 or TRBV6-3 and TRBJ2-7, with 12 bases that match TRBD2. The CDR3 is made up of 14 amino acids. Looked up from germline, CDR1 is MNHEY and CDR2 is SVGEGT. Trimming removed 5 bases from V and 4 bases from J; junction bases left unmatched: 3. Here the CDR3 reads CASSRLAGVYEQYF. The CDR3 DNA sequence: TGTGCCAGCAGTCGACTAGCGGGAGTGTACGAGCAGTACTTC.

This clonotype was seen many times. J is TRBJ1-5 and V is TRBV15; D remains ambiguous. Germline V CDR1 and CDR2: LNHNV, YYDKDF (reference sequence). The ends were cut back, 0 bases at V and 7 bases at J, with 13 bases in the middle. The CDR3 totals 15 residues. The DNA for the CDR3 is TGTGCCACCAGCAGAGATTTCAGCTCTGGACAGCCCCAGCATTTT. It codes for CATSRDFSSGQPQHF.

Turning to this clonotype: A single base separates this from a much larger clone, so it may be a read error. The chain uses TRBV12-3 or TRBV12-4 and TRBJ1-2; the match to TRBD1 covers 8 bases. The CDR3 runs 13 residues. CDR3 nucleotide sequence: TGTGACAGCAGTCAACGGACAGGGAGCGGCTACACCTTC. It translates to CDSSQRTGSGYTF.

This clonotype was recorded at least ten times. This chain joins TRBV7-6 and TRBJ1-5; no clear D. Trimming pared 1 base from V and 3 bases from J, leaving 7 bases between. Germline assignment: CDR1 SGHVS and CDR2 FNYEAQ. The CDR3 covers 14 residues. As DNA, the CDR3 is TGTGCCAGCAGCTTAGGTCAGGACAATCAGCCCCAGCATTTT. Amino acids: CASSLGQDNQPQHF.

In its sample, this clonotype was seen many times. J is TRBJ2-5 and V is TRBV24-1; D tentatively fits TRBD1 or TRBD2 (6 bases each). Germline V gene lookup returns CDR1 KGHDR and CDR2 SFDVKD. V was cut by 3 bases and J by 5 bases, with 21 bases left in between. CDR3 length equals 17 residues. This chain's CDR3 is CATSDPFPGQGGETQYF. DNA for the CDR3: TGTGCCACCAGTGATCCATTCCCGGGACAAGGAGGGGAGACCCAGTACTTC.

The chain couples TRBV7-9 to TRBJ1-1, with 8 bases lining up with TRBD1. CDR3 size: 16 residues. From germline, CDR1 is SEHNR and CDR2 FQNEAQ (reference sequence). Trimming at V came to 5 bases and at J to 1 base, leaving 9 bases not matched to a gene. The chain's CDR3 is CASSLFFDRGNTEAFF. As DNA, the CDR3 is TGTGCCAGCAGCCTATTTTTCGACAGGGGGAACACTGAAGCTTTCTTT.

This chain's CDR3 is CASSHGQGNSYEQYF. Written as DNA, the CDR3 is TGTGCCAGCAGTCACGGACAGGGGAATTCCTACGAGCAGTACTTC. V usage is TRBV6-1 and J usage is TRBJ2-7; TRBD1 aligns across 9 bases. After removal of 5 bases from V and 1 base from J, the junction contained 6 bases not matched to a gene. CDR3 length equals 15 residues. Per germline, CDR1 MNHNS and CDR2 SASEGT.

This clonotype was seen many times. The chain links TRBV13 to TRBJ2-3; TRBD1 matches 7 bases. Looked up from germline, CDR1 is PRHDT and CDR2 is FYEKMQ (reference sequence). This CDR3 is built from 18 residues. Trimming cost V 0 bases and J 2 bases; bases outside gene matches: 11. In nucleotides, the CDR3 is TGTGCCAGCAGCTTAGGCCTTGGCCGGGACAGTAACACAGATACGCAGTATTTT. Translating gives CASSLGLGRDSNTDTQYF.